This entry describes one TCR beta chain. What it recognizes is unknown. CDR3 length: 13 amino acids. V was pared by 6 bases and J by 4 bases, with 10 bases between. Germline assignment: CDR1 SNHLY and CDR2 FYNNEI. This sample was taken from a study of STAT5B mutations in CD4+ large granular lymphocyte leukemia. Study findings and constraints: Main leukemic clonotypes were patient-specific, but roughly 23% appeared at low frequency elsewhere. TRBV06-family usage was enriched in top patient clones (8/27) versus controls (2/35).

Only in-frame clones appear in the TCRdb table, and some are missing; sequencing was by immunoSEQ multiplex PCR. The table shows fewer than 25,000 clones, with roughly 80% occurring only once. The chain combines TRBV2 with TRBJ2-1; a possible D gene is TRBD2 (6 bases). This receptor was taken from a human donor in good health. The sequenced sample was CD4+ T cells from blood buffy coats. CDR3 protein: CASRGGLYNEQFF. The CDR3 coding sequence is TGTGCCAGCAGGGGGGGACTTTACAATGAGCAGTTCTTC.